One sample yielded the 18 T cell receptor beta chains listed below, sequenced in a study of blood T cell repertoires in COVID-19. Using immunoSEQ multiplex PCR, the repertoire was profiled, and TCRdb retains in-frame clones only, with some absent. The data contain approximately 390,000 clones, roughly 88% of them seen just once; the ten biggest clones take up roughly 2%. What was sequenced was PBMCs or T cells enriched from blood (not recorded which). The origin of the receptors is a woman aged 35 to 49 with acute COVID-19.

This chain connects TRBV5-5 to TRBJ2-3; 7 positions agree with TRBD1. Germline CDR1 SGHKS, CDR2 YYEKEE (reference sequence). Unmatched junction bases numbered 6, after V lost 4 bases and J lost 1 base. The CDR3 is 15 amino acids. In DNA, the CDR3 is TGTGCCAGCAGCAGGACAGGTCTTCGCACAGATACGCAGTATTTT. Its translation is CASSRTGLRTDTQYF.

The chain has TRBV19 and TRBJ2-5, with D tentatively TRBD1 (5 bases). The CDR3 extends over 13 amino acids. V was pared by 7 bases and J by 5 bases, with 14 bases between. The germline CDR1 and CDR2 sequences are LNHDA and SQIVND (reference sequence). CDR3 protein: CASKGREWETQYF. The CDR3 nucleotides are TGTGCCAGTAAAGGCAGGGAATGGGAGACCCAGTACTTC. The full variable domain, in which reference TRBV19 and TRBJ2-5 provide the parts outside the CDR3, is DGGITQSPKYLFRKEGQNVTLSCEQNLNHDAMYWYRQDPGQGLRLIYYSQIVNDFQKGDIAEGYSVSREKKESFPLTVTSAQKNPTAFYLCASKGREWETQYFGPGTRLLVL.

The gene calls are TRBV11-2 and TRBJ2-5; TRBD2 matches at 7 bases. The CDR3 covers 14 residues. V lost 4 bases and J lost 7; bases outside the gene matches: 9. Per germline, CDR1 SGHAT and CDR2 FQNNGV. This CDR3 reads CASSSPRGSGTQYF. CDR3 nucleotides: TGTGCCAGCAGCTCCCCGCGGGGGTCGGGGACCCAGTACTTC.

The CDR3 region is CAWSEDRAGNTIYF. CDR3 coding DNA: TGTGCCTGGAGCGAGGACAGGGCTGGAAACACCATATATTTT. The chain recombines TRBV30 with TRBJ1-3; 8 nucleotides line up with TRBD1. The CDR3 totals 14 residues. CDR1 is GTSNPN and CDR2 is SVGIG in the germline V gene (reference sequence). V shed 3 bases, J shed 2 bases, and the junction held 3 bases outside the gene matches.

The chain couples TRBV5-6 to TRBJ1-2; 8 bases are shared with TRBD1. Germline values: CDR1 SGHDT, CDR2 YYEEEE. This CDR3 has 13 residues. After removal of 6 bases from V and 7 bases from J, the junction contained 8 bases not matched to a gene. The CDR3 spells CASTADRATGYTF. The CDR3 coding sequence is TGTGCCAGCACCGCGGACAGGGCGACTGGCTACACCTTC.

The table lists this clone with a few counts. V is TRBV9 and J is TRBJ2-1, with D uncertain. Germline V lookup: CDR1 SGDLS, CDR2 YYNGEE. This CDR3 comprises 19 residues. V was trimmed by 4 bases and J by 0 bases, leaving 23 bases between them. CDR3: CASSPRIGTVAASYNEQFF. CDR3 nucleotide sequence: TGTGCCAGCAGCCCCCGGATCGGCACCGTGGCGGCCTCCTACAATGAGCAGTTCTTC. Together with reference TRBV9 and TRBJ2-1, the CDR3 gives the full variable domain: DSGVTQTPKHLITATGQRVTLRCSPRSGDLSVYWYQQSLDQGLQFLIQYYNGEERAKGNILERFSAQQFPDLHSELNLSSLELGDSALYFCASSPRIGTVAASYNEQFFGPGTRLTVL.

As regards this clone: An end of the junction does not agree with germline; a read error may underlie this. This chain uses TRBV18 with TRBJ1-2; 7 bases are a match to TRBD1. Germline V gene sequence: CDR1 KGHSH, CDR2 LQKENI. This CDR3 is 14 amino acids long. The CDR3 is CASLPERGGNGYTF. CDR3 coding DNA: TGTGCCAGCTTACCAGAACGAGGGGGCAATGGCTACACCTTC.

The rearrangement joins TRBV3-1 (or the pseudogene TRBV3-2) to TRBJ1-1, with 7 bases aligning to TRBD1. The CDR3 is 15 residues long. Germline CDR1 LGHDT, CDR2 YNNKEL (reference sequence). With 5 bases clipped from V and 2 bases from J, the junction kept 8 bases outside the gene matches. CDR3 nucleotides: TGTGCCAGCAGCGACAAGGGGGCTGGAAACACTGAAGCTTTCTTT. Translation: CASSDKGAGNTEAFF.

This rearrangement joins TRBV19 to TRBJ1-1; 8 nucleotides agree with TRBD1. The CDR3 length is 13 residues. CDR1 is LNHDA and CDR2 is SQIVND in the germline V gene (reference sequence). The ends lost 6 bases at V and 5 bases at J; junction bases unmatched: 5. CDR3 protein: CASSQGAGTEAFF. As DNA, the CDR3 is TGTGCCAGTAGCCAGGGGGCGGGAACTGAAGCTTTCTTT.

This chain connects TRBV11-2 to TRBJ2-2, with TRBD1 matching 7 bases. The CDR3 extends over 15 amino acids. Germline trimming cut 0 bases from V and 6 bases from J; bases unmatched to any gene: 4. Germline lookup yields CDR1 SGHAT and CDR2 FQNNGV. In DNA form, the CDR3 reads TGTGCCAGCAGCTTAGAACAGGGGCTGGCCGGGGAGCTGTTTTTT. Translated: CASSLEQGLAGELFF.

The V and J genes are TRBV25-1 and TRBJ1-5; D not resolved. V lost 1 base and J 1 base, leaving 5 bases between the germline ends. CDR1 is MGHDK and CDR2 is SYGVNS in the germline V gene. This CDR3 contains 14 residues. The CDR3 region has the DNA TGTGCCAGCAGTGAATCCGGGAGCAATCAGCCCCAGCATTTT. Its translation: CASSESGSNQPQHF.

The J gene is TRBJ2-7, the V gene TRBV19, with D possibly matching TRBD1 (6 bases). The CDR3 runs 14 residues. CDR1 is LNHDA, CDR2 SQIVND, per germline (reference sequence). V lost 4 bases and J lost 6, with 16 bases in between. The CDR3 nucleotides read TGTGCCAGTAGTAGACCGGACAGCAGAGGCGAGCAGTACTTC. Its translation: CASSRPDSRGEQYF.

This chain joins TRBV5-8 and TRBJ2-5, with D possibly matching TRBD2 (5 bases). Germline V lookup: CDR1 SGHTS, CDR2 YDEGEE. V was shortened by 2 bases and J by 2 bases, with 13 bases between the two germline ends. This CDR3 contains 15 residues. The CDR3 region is CASSFSSGSQETQYF. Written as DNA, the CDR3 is TGTGCCAGCAGCTTCAGTTCGGGGTCTCAAGAGACCCAGTACTTC.

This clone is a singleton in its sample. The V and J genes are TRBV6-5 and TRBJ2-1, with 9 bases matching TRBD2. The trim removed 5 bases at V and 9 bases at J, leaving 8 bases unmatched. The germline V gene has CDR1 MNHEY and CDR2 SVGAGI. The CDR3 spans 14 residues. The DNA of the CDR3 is TGTGCCAGCAGTAGCAGCGGGGGGTATTCTGAGCAGTTCTTC. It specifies CASSSSGGYSEQFF.

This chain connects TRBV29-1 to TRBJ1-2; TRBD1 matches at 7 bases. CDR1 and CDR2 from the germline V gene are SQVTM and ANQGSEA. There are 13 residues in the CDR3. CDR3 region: CTSWDGQANGYTF. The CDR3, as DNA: TGCACCAGTTGGGATGGACAGGCCAATGGCTACACCTTC.

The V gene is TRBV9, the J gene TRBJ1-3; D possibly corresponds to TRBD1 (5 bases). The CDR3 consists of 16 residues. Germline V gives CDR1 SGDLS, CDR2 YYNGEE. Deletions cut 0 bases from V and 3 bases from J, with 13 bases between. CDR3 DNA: TGTGCCAGCAGCGTAGGGGGGGAATTTGGTGGAAACACCATATATTTT. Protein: CASSVGGEFGGNTIYF.

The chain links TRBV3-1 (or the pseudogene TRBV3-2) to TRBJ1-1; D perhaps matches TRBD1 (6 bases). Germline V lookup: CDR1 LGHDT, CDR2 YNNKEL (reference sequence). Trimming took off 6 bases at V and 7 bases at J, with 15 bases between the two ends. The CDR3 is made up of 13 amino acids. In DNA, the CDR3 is TGTGCCAGCAGGCCTTACAGGGCGGATGAAGCTTTCTTT. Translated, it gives CASRPYRADEAFF.

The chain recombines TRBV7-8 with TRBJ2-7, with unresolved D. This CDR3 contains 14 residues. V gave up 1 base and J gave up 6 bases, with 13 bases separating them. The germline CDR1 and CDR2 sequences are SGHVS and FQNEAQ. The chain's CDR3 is CASSLVGWQVEQYF. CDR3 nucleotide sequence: TGTGCCAGCAGCTTAGTAGGTTGGCAGGTCGAGCAGTACTTC.